This T cell receptor (beta chain) comes out of a study of T cells after yellow fever vaccination. V shed 6 bases and J 7 bases; nucleotides not matched to a gene: 9. The CDR3 sequence is 16 residues long. This clonotype was found a few times. As TCR cDNA was made by 5'RACE template switching, a universal primer site and UMIs were added. TCRdb redid the calling of the 5' RACE reads with MiXCR, one entry per CDR3 protein. This sample has 200,000 to 300,000 distinct CDR3 sequences, with roughly 13% found just once. This receptor was taken from a young man who received the YFV17D yellow fever vaccine. V usage is TRBV12-3 or TRBV12-4 and J usage is TRBJ2-1, with TRBD2 matching 13 bases. Sequencing was performed on CD4+ T cells sorted from PBMCs, taken 45 days after the yellow fever booster vaccination. The CDR3 nucleotides read TGTGCCAGCAGGGCCCGGACTAGCGGGAGAGGGAATGAGCAGTTCTTC. Translated: CASRARTSGRGNEQFF.